The 6 T cell receptor beta chains presented below share a single source sample, sequenced in a study of blood T cell repertoires in COVID-19. Libraries were prepared by immunoSEQ multiplex PCR; TCRdb keeps only in-frame clonotypes and omits some of them. Here the sample spans 160,000 or so clones, 80% being singletons. The sequenced sample consisted of PBMCs or T cells enriched from blood (not recorded which). These receptors were taken from a man in his forties or fifties who had recovered from COVID-19.

This clone has only a few counts. V gene TRBV19 combines with J gene TRBJ2-5; possible D gene TRBD2, 6 bases. The germline gives CDR1 LNHDA, CDR2 SQIVND (reference sequence). Trimming took off 10 bases at V and 5 bases at J, with 20 bases between the two ends. The CDR3 covers 14 residues. The CDR3 region is CATGPRRGWETQYF. The CDR3 nucleotides are TGTGCCACCGGACCCCGGAGGGGATGGGAGACCCAGTACTTC.

In this sample, this clone turned up a few times. The V and J genes are TRBV7-9 and TRBJ2-2; 7 bases fit TRBD2. CDR1 is SEHNR and CDR2 is FQNEAQ in the germline V gene (reference sequence). The length of the CDR3 is 13 residues. The CDR3 nucleotides read TGTAGCCTCGGGCTAGCGGCACCCGGGGAGCTGTTTTTT. The encoded protein is CSLGLAAPGELFF.

This chain connects TRBV5-6 to TRBJ1-5; D is possibly TRBD1 (5 bases). V lost 0 bases to trimming and J lost 6 bases, with 13 bases between them. CDR3 size: 15 residues. Germline loops: CDR1 SGHDT, CDR2 YYEEEE. CDR3 in amino acids: CASSLASGLGQPQHF. The CDR3 DNA sequence: TGTGCCAGCAGCTTGGCGTCAGGGTTGGGTCAGCCCCAGCATTTT.

The V and J genes are TRBV10-3 and TRBJ2-3, with a possible D match to TRBD2 (6 bases). Germline V gives CDR1 ENHRY, CDR2 SYGVKD. V lost 2 bases, J lost 0 bases, and 12 bases lay in between. The CDR3 consists of 16 residues. The CDR3 nucleotides read TGTGCCATCAGTGAGCTGGGGGGTACCAGCACAGATACGCAGTATTTT. This translates into CAISELGGTSTDTQYF.

The DNA of the CDR3 is TGTGCCTGGAAGAGTAGGAGCGCGAACACCGGGGAGCTGTTTTTT. Its protein product is CAWKSRSANTGELFF. The chain couples TRBV30 to TRBJ2-2; no clear D. Germline V lookup: CDR1 GTSNPN, CDR2 SVGIG (reference sequence). With 4 bases removed from V and 0 bases from J, the gap between germline ends came to 12 bases. CDR3 size: 15 residues. Drawing the rest from reference TRBV30 and TRBJ2-2, the complete variable domain is SQTIHQWPATLVQPVGSPLSLECTVEGTSNPNLYWYRQAAGRGLQLLFYSVGIGQISSEVPQNLSASRPQDRQFILSSKKLLLSDSGFYLCAWKSRSANTGELFFGEGSRLTVL.

About this clone itself: This sample also contains other DNA sequences that code for the same CDR3. The chain uses TRBV5-4 and TRBJ2-3; 9 bases are a match to TRBD2. Germline lookup yields CDR1 SGHNT and CDR2 YYREEE (reference sequence). Unmatched junction bases numbered 3, after V lost 1 base and J lost 0 bases. This CDR3 spans 16 amino acids. For the CDR3, the DNA is TGTGCCAGCAGCTTGAGACTAGCGGCTAGCACAGATACGCAGTATTTT. This sequence encodes CASSLRLAASTDTQYF.